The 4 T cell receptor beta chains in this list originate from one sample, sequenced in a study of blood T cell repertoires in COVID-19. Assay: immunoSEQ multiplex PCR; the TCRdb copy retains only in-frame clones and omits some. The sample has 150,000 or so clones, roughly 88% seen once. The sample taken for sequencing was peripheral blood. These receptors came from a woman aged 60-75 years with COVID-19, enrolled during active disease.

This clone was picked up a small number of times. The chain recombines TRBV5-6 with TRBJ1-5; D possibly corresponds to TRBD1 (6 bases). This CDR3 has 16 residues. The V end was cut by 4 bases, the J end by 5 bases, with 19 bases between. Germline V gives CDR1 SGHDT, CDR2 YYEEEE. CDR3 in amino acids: CASSLGFSGTYQPQHF. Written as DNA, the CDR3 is TGTGCCAGCAGCCTTGGGTTTTCGGGGACATATCAGCCCCAGCATTTT.

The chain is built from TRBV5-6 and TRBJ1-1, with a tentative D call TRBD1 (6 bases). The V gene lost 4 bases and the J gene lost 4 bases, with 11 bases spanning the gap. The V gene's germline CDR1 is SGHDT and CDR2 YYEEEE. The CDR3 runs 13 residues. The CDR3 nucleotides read TGTGCCAGCAGCCCCACAGGGACCACTGAAGCTTTCTTT. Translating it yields CASSPTGTTEAFF.

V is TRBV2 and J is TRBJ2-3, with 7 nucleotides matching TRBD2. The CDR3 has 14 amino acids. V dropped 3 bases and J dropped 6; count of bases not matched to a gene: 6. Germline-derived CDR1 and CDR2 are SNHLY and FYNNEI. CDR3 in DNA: TGTGCCAGCAGTGAGAGCGGGACCGACGATACGCAGTATTTT. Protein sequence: CASSESGTDDTQYF.

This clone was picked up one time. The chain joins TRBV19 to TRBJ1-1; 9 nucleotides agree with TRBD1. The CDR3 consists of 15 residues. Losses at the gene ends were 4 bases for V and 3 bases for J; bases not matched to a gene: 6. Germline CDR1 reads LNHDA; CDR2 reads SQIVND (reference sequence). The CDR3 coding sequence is TGTGCCAGTAGTACCGGGACAGGGCTCGACACTGAAGCTTTCTTT. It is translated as CASSTGTGLDTEAFF.